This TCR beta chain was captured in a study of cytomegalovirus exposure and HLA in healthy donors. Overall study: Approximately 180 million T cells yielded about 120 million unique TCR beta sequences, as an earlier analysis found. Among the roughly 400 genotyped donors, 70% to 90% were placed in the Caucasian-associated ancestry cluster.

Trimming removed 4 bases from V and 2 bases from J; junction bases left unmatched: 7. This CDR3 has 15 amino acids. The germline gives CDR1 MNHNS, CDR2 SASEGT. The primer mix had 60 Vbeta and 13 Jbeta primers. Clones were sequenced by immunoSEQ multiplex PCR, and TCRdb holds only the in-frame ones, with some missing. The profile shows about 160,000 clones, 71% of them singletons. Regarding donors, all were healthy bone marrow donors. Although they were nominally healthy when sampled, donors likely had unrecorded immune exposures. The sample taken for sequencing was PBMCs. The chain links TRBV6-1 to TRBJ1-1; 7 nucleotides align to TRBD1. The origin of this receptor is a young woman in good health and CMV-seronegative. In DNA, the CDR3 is TGTGCCAGCAGTGGAATCGGGACAGCCAACACTGAAGCTTTCTTT. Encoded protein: CASSGIGTANTEAFF.